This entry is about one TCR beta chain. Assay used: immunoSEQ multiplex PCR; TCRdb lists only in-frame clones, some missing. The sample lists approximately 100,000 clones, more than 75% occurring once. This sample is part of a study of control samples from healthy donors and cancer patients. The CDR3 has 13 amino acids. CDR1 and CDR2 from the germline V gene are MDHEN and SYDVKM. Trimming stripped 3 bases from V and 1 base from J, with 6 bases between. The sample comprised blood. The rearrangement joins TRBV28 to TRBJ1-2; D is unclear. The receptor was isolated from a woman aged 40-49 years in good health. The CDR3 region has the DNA TGTGCCAGCAGTTTTCAACTTAACTATGGCTACACCTTC. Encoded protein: CASSFQLNYGYTF.